A single count supports the clone carrying this T cell receptor beta chain. This CDR3 is 13 amino acids long. Germline V CDR1 and CDR2: SQVTM, ANQGSEA. V lost 4 bases and J 3 bases, leaving 10 bases between the germline ends. The sample comes from a study of cytomegalovirus exposure and HLA in healthy donors. The primer mix had 60 Vbeta and 13 Jbeta primers. TCRdb's copy holds only in-frame clones and misses some; the assay was immunoSEQ multiplex PCR. The data hold approximately 160,000 clones, with about four fifths observed a single time. The chain combines TRBV29-1 with TRBJ2-1; D may be TRBD2 (5 bases). This TCR derives from a man aged 30-40 years in good health and CMV-seropositive. The specimen was PBMCs. The CDR3 sequence is CSVVSAIYNEQFF. The DNA for the CDR3 is TGCAGCGTTGTTAGCGCGATCTACAATGAGCAGTTCTTC.